These T cell receptor beta chains were read from a single sample in a study of technical replicates of blood from a handful of donors. The table came from immunoSEQ multiplex PCR; TCRdb's copy has only in-frame clones and leaves some out. This table holds some 71,000 clones, roughly 96% found once. Sequencing was done on a sample of T cells isolated from PBMCs. All receptors come from a human donor in good health. CDR3s include the opening cysteine and the closing phenylalanine or tryptophan. D genes are given only for firm matches. The listing skips clone size in some rows; elsewhere it reads once, few, many or a size class.

size,V,J,D,CDR3,DNA
.,TRBV5-6,TRBJ1-2,.,CASSLGTDYGYTF,TGTGCCAGCAGCTTGGGAACGGACTATGGCTACACCTTC
once,TRBV5-1,TRBJ2-3,.,CASSVAPMAGGRTDTQYF,TGCGCCAGCAGCGTGGCCCCCATGGCGGGCGGGCGCACAGATACGCAGTATTTT
.,TRBV7-9,TRBJ2-1,TRBD2,CASGTSGTALEQFF,TGTGCCAGCGGGACTAGCGGGACCGCGCTCGAGCAGTTCTTC
.,TRBV4-2,TRBJ1-4,.,CASSLTSTNEKLFF,TGTGCCAGCAGCCTAACTTCAACTAATGAAAAACTGTTTTTT
.,TRBV7-9,TRBJ2-7,TRBD1,CASSSWDRLDEQYF,TGTGCCAGCAGCTCTTGGGACAGATTGGACGAGCAGTACTTC
.,TRBV4-2,TRBJ2-7,TRBD2,CASSQDTSGKYEQYF,TGTGCCAGCAGCCAAGATACTAGCGGGAAATACGAGCAGTACTTC
once,TRBV29-1,TRBJ2-1,TRBD2,CSVEFTLAGGGSYNEQFF,TGCAGCGTTGAATTCACTCTAGCGGGAGGGGGGTCCTACAATGAGCAGTTCTTC
.,TRBV5-6,TRBJ2-7,TRBD1,CASSPTGQFSYEQYF,TGTGCCAGCAGCCCGACGGGACAGTTCTCCTACGAGCAGTACTTC
.,TRBV7-8,TRBJ1-3,TRBD1,CASSLTGQGYGNTIYF,TGTGCCAGCAGCTTAACCGGACAGGGTTACGGAAACACCATATATTTT
.,TRBV25-1,TRBJ1-5,.,CASSEYGGGGAQHF,TGTGCCAGCAGTGAATATGGGGGGGGCGGGGCCCAGCATTTT
.,TRBV27,TRBJ1-1,TRBD1,CASRRGRTGIIVNTEAFF,TGTGCCAGCAGGAGGGGGCGGACAGGGATCATTGTGAACACTGAAGCTTTCTTT
.,TRBV6-6,TRBJ2-2,.,CASSYLQAGGELFF,TGTGCCAGCAGTTACTTGCAGGCTGGCGGGGAGCTGTTTTTT
.,TRBV4-2,TRBJ2-7,.,CASSQEASGVYEQYF,TGTGCCAGCAGCCAAGAGGCCAGCGGTGTTTACGAGCAGTACTTC
.,TRBV6-1,TRBJ1-5,.,CASSPRQRPQPQHF,TGTGCCAGCAGTCCCCGACAAAGACCTCAGCCCCAGCATTTT
.,TRBV27,TRBJ2-7,.,CASSLSPGSEQYF,TGTGCCAGCAGTTTATCCCCCGGGAGCGAGCAGTACTTC
.,TRBV28,TRBJ2-7,.,CASSSPSTGPYEQYF,TGTGCCAGCAGTTCTCCTTCCACAGGACCCTACGAGCAGTACTTC
.,TRBV27,TRBJ2-5,.,CASSYGQGQETQYF,TGTGCCAGCAGCTACGGACAAGGGCAAGAGACCCAGTACTTC
.,TRBV5-1,TRBJ2-7,.,CASSYPGVYEQYF,TGCGCCAGCAGCTACCCAGGGGTCTACGAGCAGTACTTC
.,TRBV5-4,TRBJ2-3,.,CASRWGGFSTDTQYF,TGTGCCAGCAGGTGGGGGGGCTTCAGCACAGATACGCAGTATTTT
.,TRBV30,TRBJ1-2,TRBD1,CAWGQGNYGYTF,TGTGCCTGGGGACAGGGGAACTATGGCTACACCTTC
once,TRBV5-1,TRBJ2-7,TRBD1,CASTPGQAIYEQYF,TGCGCCAGCACCCCGGGACAGGCAATATACGAGCAGTACTTC
once,TRBV7-2,TRBJ2-7,TRBD2,CASSLASGTYEQYF,TGTGCCAGCAGCTTAGCGAGCGGGACCTACGAGCAGTACTTC
.,TRBV18,TRBJ1-1,.,CASSPQDSKAFF,TGTGCCAGCTCACCCCAGGACAGCAAAGCTTTCTTT
.,TRBV2,TRBJ2-6,TRBD1,CARQGALLGANVLTF,TGTGCCAGACAGGGGGCGCTGTTAGGGGCCAACGTCCTGACTTTC
.,TRBV10-2,TRBJ1-2,TRBD1,CASREGQGFGYTF,TGCGCCAGCAGGGAGGGACAGGGGTTCGGCTACACCTTC
.,TRBV5-1,TRBJ2-7,TRBD1,CASSSGQGQTYEQYF,TGCGCCAGCAGCTCAGGACAGGGCCAAACCTACGAGCAGTACTTC
.,TRBV10-1,TRBJ1-2,TRBD1,CASSVDRVGYGYTF,TGCGCCAGCAGTGTAGACAGGGTCGGCTATGGCTACACCTTC
.,TRBV27,TRBJ1-1,.,CASSLQGNTEAFF,TGTGCCAGCAGTTTACAGGGAAACACTGAAGCTTTCTTT
.,TRBV23-1,TRBJ1-6,.,CASSQPDYRDWDPNNSPLHF,TGCGCCAGCAGTCAGCCTGACTACAGGGATTGGGATCCAAATAATTCACCCCTCCACTTT
.,TRBV11-2,TRBJ1-6,.,CASSPRGKDSPLHF,TGTGCCAGCAGCCCCCGGGGGAAGGATTCACCCCTCCACTTT
.,TRBV30,TRBJ2-1,TRBD2,CAWNVPRGLAGAHYNEQFF,TGTGCCTGGAACGTCCCTCGGGGACTAGCGGGGGCACACTACAATGAGCAGTTCTTC
.,TRBV9,TRBJ2-1,TRBD2,CASSVEGTSDNEQFF,TGTGCCAGCAGCGTAGAAGGGACTAGCGACAATGAGCAGTTCTTC
.,TRBV5-1,TRBJ1-6,TRBD1,CASSEGQGNSPLHF,TGCGCCAGCAGTGAGGGACAGGGTAATTCACCCCTCCACTTT
.,TRBV10-3,TRBJ2-1,TRBD2,CAISGREGYNEQFF,TGTGCCATCAGTGGGCGGGAGGGCTACAATGAGCAGTTCTTC
.,TRBV7-9,TRBJ1-2,.,CASSLGGSVSTTYGYTF,TGTGCCAGCAGCTTAGGAGGGTCGGTGAGCACCACCTATGGCTACACCTTC
.,TRBV30,TRBJ2-1,.,CAWRISVYNEQFF,TGTGCCTGGAGGATATCAGTCTACAATGAGCAGTTCTTC
once,TRBV19,TRBJ2-7,.,CASSIPGYEQYF,TGTGCCAGTAGTATTCCCGGCTACGAGCAGTACTTC
once,TRBV5-6,TRBJ1-2,TRBD1,CASSFHTGVGYTF,TGTGCCAGCAGCTTCCACACAGGGGTTGGCTACACCTTC
.,TRBV19,TRBJ1-1,TRBD1,CASSRGQVGAEAFF,TGTGCCAGTAGTAGAGGACAGGTTGGGGCTGAAGCTTTCTTT
.,TRBV6-1,TRBJ2-1,TRBD2,CASRSGGNYNEQFF,TGTGCCAGCCGTAGCGGGGGGAATTACAATGAGCAGTTCTTC
.,TRBV7-2,TRBJ2-7,TRBD2,CASSLPGTSVEQYF,TGTGCCAGCAGCTTACCTGGGACTAGCGTCGAGCAGTACTTC
.,TRBV4-1,TRBJ2-3,TRBD2,CASSPIAGGFTDTQYF,TGCGCCAGCAGCCCTATAGCGGGGGGGTTCACAGATACGCAGTATTTT
.,TRBV30,TRBJ1-3,.,CAWSAWGGPGNTIYF,TGTGCCTGGAGTGCCTGGGGGGGGCCTGGAAACACCATATATTTT
once,TRBV7-9,TRBJ2-5,TRBD2,CASSLVAGVETQYF,TGTGCCAGCAGCTTAGTAGCGGGAGTGGAGACCCAGTACTTC
.,TRBV29-1,TRBJ2-1,TRBD2,CSASGRAPAQQFF,TGCAGCGCTAGCGGGAGGGCCCCGGCTCAGCAGTTCTTC